Below, 13 T cell receptor beta chains from the same sample are listed, as sequenced in a study of T cells in Graves' hyperthyroidism and ophthalmopathy. The TCR beta CDR3 regions underwent amplification using RNA transcripts as the source. The primer set for the first-round RT-PCR of the TCR CDR3 was HTBI. A single record per CDR3 protein comes from TCRdb applying MiXCR to the multiplex PCR reads. Of 500,000 or so distinct CDR3 sequences in the sample, roughly 15% were seen once. The sample taken for sequencing was blood. Source of these receptors: a woman aged 18 to 35 with Graves' ophthalmopathy.

The V call is TRBV19, the J call TRBJ2-2; D call uncertain. Trimming cost V 7 bases and J 2 bases, with 11 bases left between them. The CDR3 extends over 14 amino acids. CDR1 and CDR2 (germline): LNHDA, SQIVND (reference sequence). CDR3 in amino acids: CASIGQVNTGELFF. The CDR3 nucleotides are TGTGCCAGTATCGGGCAAGTAAACACCGGGGAGCTGTTTTTT.

This clonotype was recorded a few times. CDR3 bases: TGCAGTGCTAGAAGGTTAACCGGTAACACCGGGGAGCTGTTTTTT. It encodes CSARRLTGNTGELFF. The chain joins TRBV20-1 to TRBJ2-2; no clear D gene. Germline CDR1 DFQATT, CDR2 SNEGSKA (reference sequence). The CDR3 totals 15 residues. The ends were cut back, 2 bases at V and 2 bases at J, with 12 bases in the middle.

This clonotype showed up many times. The gene calls are TRBV20-1 and TRBJ1-2; 11 positions agree with TRBD1. The CDR3 consists of 16 residues. Germline CDR1 and CDR2: DFQATT and SNEGSKA (reference sequence). This chain's CDR3 is CTTLRPGTGGRDGYTF. In nucleotides, the CDR3 is TGCACCACCCTAAGACCAGGGACAGGGGGAAGGGATGGCTACACCTTC.

This clonotype appeared a few times. This sequence joins TRBV2 and TRBJ2-2, with 8 bases aligning to TRBD2. Trimming removed 6 bases from V and 0 bases from J; junction bases left unmatched: 6. This CDR3 has 16 residues. The V gene's germline CDR1 is SNHLY and CDR2 FYNNEI. For the CDR3, the DNA is TGTGCCAGCAGGGTCATCGGGGGGGCGAACACCGGGGAGCTGTTTTTT. Translating it yields CASRVIGGANTGELFF.

V usage is TRBV9 and J usage is TRBJ1-6; possibly TRBD1 for D (5 bases). The ends were cut back, 0 bases at V and 9 bases at J, with 13 bases in the middle. The germline CDR1 and CDR2 sequences are SGDLS and YYNGEE. The CDR3 has 15 amino acids. This CDR3 is CASSVGLQGSSPLHF. CDR3 nucleotides: TGTGCCAGCAGCGTAGGCCTGCAGGGTAGTTCACCCCTCCACTTT.

This clonotype has a handful of counts. This rearrangement joins TRBV12-3 or TRBV12-4 to TRBJ1-2; 7 bases are shared with TRBD1. The CDR3 is 14 amino acids. With V trimmed by 4 bases and J by 1 base, 3 bases remained unmatched. This CDR3 is CASSSWDSNYGYTF. In DNA form, the CDR3 reads TGTGCCAGCAGTTCGTGGGACAGTAACTATGGCTACACCTTC.

This chain links TRBV4-1 with TRBJ2-7; D is perhaps TRBD1 (5 bases). In germline, CDR1 is MGHRA, CDR2 YSYEKL. The ends were cut back, 1 base at V and 9 bases at J, with 19 bases in the middle. CDR3 length equals 15 residues. The CDR3 nucleotides read TGCGCCAGCAGCCAAGTAGGGGCCACCGAGGAGTCGCAGTACTTC. As protein: CASSQVGATEESQYF.

This clonotype occurred many times. The chain joins TRBV11-2 to TRBJ2-2; unclear D gene. Germline CDR1 reads SGHAT; CDR2 reads FQNNGV. The CDR3 sequence is 12 residues long. The ends were cut back, 7 bases at V and 1 base at J, with 4 bases in the middle. The CDR3 coding sequence is TGTGCCAGCAACCTGAACACCGGGGAGCTGTTTTTT. Protein sequence: CASNLNTGELFF. The variable domain in full, with the rest retrieved from reference TRBV11-2 and TRBJ2-2, is EAGVAQSPRYKIIEKRQSVAFWCNPISGHATLYWYQQILGQGPKLLIQFQNNGVVDDSQLPKDRFSAERLKGVDSTLKIQPAKLEDSAVYLCASNLNTGELFFGEGSRLTVL.

This clonotype has ten or more counts. The chain employs TRBV4-1 and TRBJ1-2; D is possibly TRBD1 (5 bases). Trimming took 3 bases from V and 7 from J, leaving 15 bases between them. Per germline, CDR1 MGHRA and CDR2 YSYEKL. CDR3 length: 14 residues. The CDR3 DNA is TGCGCCAGCAGCCACTCCGGGGGGAAAGGTGGCTACACCTTC. Translated, it gives CASSHSGGKGGYTF.

This clonotype came up many times. This chain's CDR3 is CASTPSGDTDTQYF. CDR3 coding DNA: TGTGCCAGTACCCCTAGCGGGGACACAGATACGCAGTATTTT. This rearrangement joins TRBV28 to TRBJ2-3, with TRBD2 identical over 9 bases. The CDR3 has 14 residues. Germline CDR1 reads MDHEN; CDR2 reads SYDVKM. The V segment lost 9 bases and the J segment 2 bases; nucleotides outside the gene matches: 6.

The gene calls are TRBV28 and TRBJ2-7; 7 bases map to TRBD2. J gave up 5 bases and V 3 bases, and 10 bases lay outside the gene matches. Looked up from germline, CDR1 is MDHEN and CDR2 is SYDVKM. The CDR3 is made up of 15 amino acids. CDR3 nucleotides: TGTGCCAGCAGTTTTGGCGGGAGTATCGGCCACGAGCAGTACTTC. This codes for CASSFGGSIGHEQYF. Supplemented by reference TRBV28 and TRBJ2-7, the full variable domain reads DVKVTQSSRYLVKRTGEKVFLECVQDMDHENMFWYRQDPGLGLRLIYFSYDVKMKEKGDIPEGYSVSREKKERFSLILESASTNQTSMYLCASSFGGSIGHEQYFGPGTRLTVT.

This clonotype was seen a few times. The genes are TRBV24-1 and TRBJ2-3; D call uncertain. CDR3 size: 15 residues. The V gene's germline CDR1 is KGHDR and CDR2 SFDVKD. The ends were cut back, 3 bases at V and 2 bases at J, with 11 bases in the middle. The CDR3 DNA follows: TGTGCCACCAGTGATGCGTCAGGCGTCACAGATACGCAGTATTTT. It yields the protein CATSDASGVTDTQYF.

This clonotype was seen more than once but under ten times. The rearrangement joins TRBV5-5 to TRBJ2-7; 7 bases are shared with TRBD1. V dropped 4 bases and J dropped 4; count of bases not matched to a gene: 8. CDR3 length equals 14 residues. Per germline, CDR1 SGHKS and CDR2 YYEKEE (reference sequence). Written as DNA, the CDR3 is TGTGCCAGCAGCCTCGAAGGGGGCTGGTACGAGCAGTACTTC. It encodes CASSLEGGWYEQYF.